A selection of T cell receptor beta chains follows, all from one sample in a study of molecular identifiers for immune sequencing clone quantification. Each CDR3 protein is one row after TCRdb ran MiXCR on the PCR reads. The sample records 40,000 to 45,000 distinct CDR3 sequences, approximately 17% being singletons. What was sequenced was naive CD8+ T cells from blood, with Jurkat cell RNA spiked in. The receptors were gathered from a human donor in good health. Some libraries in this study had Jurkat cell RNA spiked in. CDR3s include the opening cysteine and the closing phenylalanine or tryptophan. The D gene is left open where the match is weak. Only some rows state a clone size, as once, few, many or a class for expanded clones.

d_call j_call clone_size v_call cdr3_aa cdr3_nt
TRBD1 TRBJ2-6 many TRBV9 CASSVGTVGQGAAGANVLTF TGTGCCAGCAGCGTAGGAACGGTGGGACAGGGGGCTGCTGGGGCCAACGTCCTGACTTTC
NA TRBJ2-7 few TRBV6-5 CASSFYRQEYEQYF TGTGCCAGCAGTTTTTACAGGCAGGAGTACGAGCAGTACTTC
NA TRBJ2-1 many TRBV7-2 CASSLVLSEYNEQFF TGTGCCAGCAGCTTAGTTTTGTCAGAGTACAATGAGCAGTTCTTC
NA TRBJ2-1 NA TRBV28 CASSSSDAYNEQSF TGTGCCAGCAGTTCCAGCGACGCCTACAATGAGCAGTCCTTC
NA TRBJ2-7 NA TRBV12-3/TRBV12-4 CASSSDSLSRYF TGTGCCAGCAGTTCGGACAGCCTAAGCAGGTACTTC
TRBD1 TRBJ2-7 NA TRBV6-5 CASSYSSTGDEQYF TGTGCCAGCAGTTACTCGAGCACAGGGGACGAGCAGTACTTC
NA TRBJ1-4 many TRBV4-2 CASSQGGVGEKLFF TGTGCCAGCAGCCAAGGGGGAGTGGGAGAAAAACTGTTTTTT
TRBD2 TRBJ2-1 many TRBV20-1 CSVRPGLGYNEQFF TGCAGTGTTCGTCCGGGACTAGGTTACAATGAGCAGTTCTTC
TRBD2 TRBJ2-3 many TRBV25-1 CASSEPSLLSGAAQGADTQYF TGTGCCAGCAGTGAACCCTCCCTTTTGAGCGGGGCAGCCCAGGGAGCAGATACGCAGTATTTT
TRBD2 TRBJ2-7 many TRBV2 CASSGNRELAGVSEQYF TGTGCCAGCAGCGGGAACAGGGAGCTAGCGGGAGTTTCCGAGCAGTACTTC
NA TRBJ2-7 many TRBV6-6 CASSLPDYEQYF TGTGCCAGCAGTTTACCCGACTACGAGCAGTACTTC
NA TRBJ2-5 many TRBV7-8 CASSGGETQYF TGTGCCAGCAGCGGAGGGGAGACCCAGTACTTC
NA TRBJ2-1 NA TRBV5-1 CTSSLGDGGYNEQFF TGCACCAGCAGCTTGGGGGACGGGGGATACAATGAGCAGTTCTTC
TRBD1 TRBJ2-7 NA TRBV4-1 CASSQDWDSSYEQYF TGCGCCAGCAGCCAAGATTGGGACAGCTCCTACGAGCAGTACTTC
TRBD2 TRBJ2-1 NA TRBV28 CASSLPLFTSGSDEQFF TGTGCCAGCAGTTTACCCCTGTTTACTAGCGGGAGTGATGAGCAGTTCTTC
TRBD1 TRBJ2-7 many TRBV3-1 CASSHTGGSYEQYF TGTGCCAGCAGCCATACAGGGGGCTCCTACGAGCAGTACTTC
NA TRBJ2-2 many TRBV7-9 CASSLVPGDTGELFF TGTGCCAGCAGCTTAGTCCCGGGAGACACCGGGGAGCTGTTTTTT
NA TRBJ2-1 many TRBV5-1 CASSTNNEQFF TGCGCCAGCAGCACCAACAATGAGCAGTTCTTC
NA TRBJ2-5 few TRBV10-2 CASSAPAPERETQYF TGCGCCAGCAGTGCTCCGGCTCCGGAGCGGGAGACCCAGTACTTC
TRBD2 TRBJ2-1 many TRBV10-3 CAIGTSGIYEQFF TGTGCCATCGGGACTAGCGGGATTTATGAGCAGTTCTTC
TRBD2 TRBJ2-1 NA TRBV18 CASSPPGLGAGEQFF TGTGCCAGCTCACCCCCGGGACTAGGGGCGGGTGAGCAGTTCTTC
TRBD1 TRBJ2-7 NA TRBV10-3 CAILRDSTYEQYF TGTGCCATCCTTCGGGACAGCACCTACGAGCAGTACTTC
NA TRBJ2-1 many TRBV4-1 CASSQEVMGGDYNEQFF TGCGCCAGCAGCCAAGAGGTAATGGGAGGTGACTACAATGAGCAGTTCTTC
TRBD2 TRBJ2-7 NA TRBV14 CASSQETSGLEQYF TGTGCCAGCAGCCAAGAGACTAGCGGATTGGAGCAGTACTTC
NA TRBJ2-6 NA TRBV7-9 CASSPAAGAPGVNVLTF TGTGCCAGCAGCCCGGCGGCAGGGGCACCTGGGGTCAACGTCCTGACTTTC
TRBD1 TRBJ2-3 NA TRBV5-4 CASSFDRGLTDTQYF TGTGCCAGCAGCTTTGACAGGGGGCTCACAGATACGCAGTATTTT
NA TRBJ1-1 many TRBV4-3 CASSQYRNRNTEAFF TGCGCCAGCAGCCAATACAGGAACAGGAACACTGAAGCTTTCTTT
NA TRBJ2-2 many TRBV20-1 CSAPHENTGELFF TGCAGTGCCCCACATGAGAACACCGGGGAGCTGTTTTTT
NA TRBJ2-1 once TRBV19 CASRQGSNEQFF TGTGCCAGTAGGCAGGGGTCTAATGAGCAGTTCTTC
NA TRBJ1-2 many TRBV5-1 CASSLGGRQSGYTF TGCGCCAGCAGCTTGGGTGGTCGCCAAAGTGGCTACACCTTC
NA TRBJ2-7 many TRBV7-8 CASTNAPYEQYF TGTGCCAGCACCAACGCCCCCTACGAGCAGTACTTC
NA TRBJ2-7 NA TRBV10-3 CAISDPFSGAYEQYF TGTGCCATCAGTGACCCGTTTAGCGGCGCCTACGAGCAGTACTTC
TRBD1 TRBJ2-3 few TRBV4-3 CASSQDDRADTQYF TGCGCCAGCAGCCAAGATGACAGGGCAGATACGCAGTATTTT
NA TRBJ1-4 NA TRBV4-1 CASSQGESGREKLFF TGCGCCAGCAGCCAAGGGGAGTCGGGAAGGGAAAAACTGTTTTTT
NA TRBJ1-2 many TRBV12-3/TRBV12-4 CASTDTHYGYTF TGTGCCAGCACAGATACTCACTATGGCTACACCTTC
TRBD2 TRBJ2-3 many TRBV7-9 CASSVAGGRADTQYF TGTGCCAGCAGCGTAGCGGGAGGAAGGGCAGATACGCAGTATTTT
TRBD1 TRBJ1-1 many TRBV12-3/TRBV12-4 CASSVDRGQKAFF TGTGCCAGCAGTGTCGACAGGGGGCAGAAAGCTTTCTTT
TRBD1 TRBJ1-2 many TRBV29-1 CSVVLGQGAPNYGYTF TGCAGCGTTGTTTTGGGACAGGGGGCACCTAACTATGGCTACACCTTC
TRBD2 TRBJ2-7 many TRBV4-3 CASSLGTSGGEQYF TGCGCCAGCAGCCTAGGGACTAGCGGAGGGGAGCAGTACTTC
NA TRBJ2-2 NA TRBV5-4 CASSRPLAGELFF TGTGCCAGCAGCCGACCCCTGGCCGGGGAGCTGTTTTTT
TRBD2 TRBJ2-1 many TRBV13 CASSPIGTSGTNNEQFF TGTGCCAGCAGCCCCATCGGGACTAGCGGGACGAACAATGAGCAGTTCTTC
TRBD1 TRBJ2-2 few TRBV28 CASTGQARNTGELFF TGTGCCAGCACGGGACAGGCAAGGAACACCGGGGAGCTGTTTTTT
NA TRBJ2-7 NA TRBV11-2 CASSLGPGSSYEQYF TGTGCCAGCAGCTTAGGTCCCGGGAGCTCCTACGAGCAGTACTTC
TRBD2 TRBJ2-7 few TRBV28 CASSPLAGGPYEQYF TGTGCCAGCAGCCCACTAGCGGGAGGGCCTTACGAGCAGTACTTC
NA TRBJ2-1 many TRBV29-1 CSVGTGAYNEQFF TGCAGCGTCGGGACTGGAGCCTACAATGAGCAGTTCTTC
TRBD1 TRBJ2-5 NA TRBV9 CASSANRGWETQYF TGTGCCAGCAGCGCCAACAGGGGTTGGGAGACCCAGTACTTC
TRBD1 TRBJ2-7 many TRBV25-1 CASSLRGIGTGVHEQYF TGTGCCAGCAGCCTACGAGGAATCGGGACAGGGGTCCACGAGCAGTACTTC
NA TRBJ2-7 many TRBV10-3 CAISRDEAYEQYF TGTGCCATCAGTCGGGACGAGGCCTACGAGCAGTACTTC
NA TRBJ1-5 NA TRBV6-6 CASSYSKPQGGQPQHF TGTGCCAGCAGTTACTCGAAACCCCAAGGTGGTCAGCCCCAGCATTTT
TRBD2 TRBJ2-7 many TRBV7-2 CASSLFGTTTYEQYF TGTGCCAGCAGCCTCTTCGGGACTACCACCTACGAGCAGTACTTC
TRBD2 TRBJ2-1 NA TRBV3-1 CASSWGTGGIYNEQFF TGTGCCAGCAGCTGGGGGACGGGAGGTATCTACAATGAGCAGTTCTTC
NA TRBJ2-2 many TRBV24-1 CATSGGNTGELFF TGTGCCACCAGTGGCGGAAACACCGGGGAGCTGTTTTTT